This T cell receptor beta chain was sequenced during a study of shared clonotypes between healthy human individuals. Sequencing was performed with immunoSEQ multiplex PCR; in TCRdb, only in-frame clones are kept and a portion is missing. The sample contains roughly 1.4 million clones, less than 99% of which appear only once. Trimming took 5 bases from V and 4 from J, leaving 21 bases between them. The CDR3 loop spans 17 amino acids. Looked up from germline, CDR1 is MDHEN and CDR2 is SYDVKM. The clonotype comes from a man under 40 in good health. The specimen was naive CD4+ T cells sorted from blood. Specified subset: CD45RA+ positively selected. The chain has TRBV28 and TRBJ2-1; TRBD2 might be the D (6 bases). Here the CDR3 reads CASSPRRRGDRYNEQFF. The CDR3 coding sequence is TGTGCCAGCAGTCCCCGCCGGAGGGGCGATCGGTACAATGAGCAGTTCTTC.